Below, 10 T cell receptor beta chains from the same sample are listed, as sequenced in a study of shared clonotypes between healthy human individuals. Clones were read by immunoSEQ multiplex PCR, and TCRdb kept only the in-frame ones, dropping some. The sample lists tens of thousands of clones; roughly three fifths were seen once. The sample consisted of memory CD8+ T cells sorted from blood. Subset in this sample: CD45RO+ cells pooled with CCR7-negative TemRA cells. These receptors were obtained from a man aged 25 to 40 in good health.

This clone appeared many times. The gene calls are TRBV7-9 and TRBJ2-1; no reliable D call. The CDR3 runs 13 residues. Germline V lookup: CDR1 SEHNR, CDR2 FQNEAQ (reference sequence). V dropped 1 base and J dropped 9 bases, with 10 bases sitting between them. CDR3 region: CASSLGDRGEQFF. In DNA, the CDR3 is TGTGCCAGCAGCTTAGGGGATCGAGGTGAGCAGTTCTTC.

This clone was observed a few times. The sample holds other DNA sequences that translate to the same CDR3. The chain is built from TRBV6-5 and TRBJ2-2; D gene ambiguous. V lost 6 bases to trimming and J lost 4 bases, with 6 bases between them. From germline, CDR1 is MNHEY and CDR2 SVGAGI. The CDR3 has 12 amino acids. The CDR3 DNA reads as TGTGCCAGCAGCAGGTTCACCGGGGAGCTGTTTTTT. It translates to CASSRFTGELFF.

The chain couples TRBV15 to TRBJ2-7; the D gene is possibly TRBD2 (7 bases). The V gene lost 1 base and the J gene lost 3 bases, with 13 bases spanning the gap. The V gene's germline CDR1 is LNHNV and CDR2 YYDKDF (reference sequence). The CDR3 has 15 amino acids. Written as DNA, the CDR3 is TGTGCCACCAGCAGAGCACGCGGGGGCGGCTACGAGCAGTACTTC. Translating gives CATSRARGGGYEQYF.

V and J are TRBV29-1 and TRBJ1-1, with a possible D match to TRBD1 (6 bases). Germline V gene lookup returns CDR1 SQVTM and CDR2 ANQGSEA. The CDR3 length is 15 residues. Trimming stripped 0 bases from V and 3 bases from J, with 14 bases between. CDR3 loop: CSVEDGGGGDTEAFF. CDR3 nucleotide sequence: TGCAGCGTTGAAGATGGGGGGGGCGGAGACACTGAAGCTTTCTTT.

The V and J genes are TRBV5-1 and TRBJ1-1; a possible D gene is TRBD1 (5 bases). Germline assignment: CDR1 SGHRS and CDR2 YFSETQ. The germline V and J ends were trimmed by 0 bases and 11 bases, with 17 bases remaining between them. The CDR3 is 14 amino acids. DNA of the CDR3: TGCGCCAGCAGCTTGGCCGACAGTGTTAAGGGGGCTTTCTTT. Amino acid sequence: CASSLADSVKGAFF.

The chain uses TRBV15 and TRBJ2-5, with TRBD1 identical over 8 bases. The junction had 3 bases not matched to a gene; V was cut back by 7 bases and J by 2 bases. This CDR3 is 13 amino acids long. Germline values: CDR1 LNHNV, CDR2 YYDKDF (reference sequence). The CDR3, as DNA: TGTGCCACCACGGGACAGGAACAAGAGACCCAGTACTTC. It translates to CATTGQEQETQYF.

This clone was detected ten times or more. The chain uses TRBV25-1 and TRBJ2-7; D ambiguous. The CDR3 spans 12 residues. The V and J ends lost 4 bases and 2 bases respectively, with 6 bases between them. Germline CDR1 reads MGHDK; CDR2 reads SYGVNS. The CDR3 loop is CASSALAYEQYF. CDR3 nucleotides: TGTGCCAGCAGTGCCCTAGCCTACGAGCAGTACTTC.

This clone was counted only a few times. The chain employs TRBV20-1 and TRBJ2-5; D not certain. The CDR3 is 11 amino acids. The germline CDR1 and CDR2 sequences are DFQATT and SNEGSKA (reference sequence). V lost 0 bases to trimming and J lost 7 bases, with 6 bases between them. This CDR3 reads CSAREVGTQYF. Here the CDR3 DNA reads TGCAGTGCTAGAGAAGTAGGGACCCAGTACTTC.

The rearrangement links TRBV27 to TRBJ1-4, with D maybe TRBD1 (5 bases). From germline, CDR1 is MNHEY and CDR2 SMNVEV (reference sequence). This CDR3 is 14 amino acids long. Trimming cost V 1 base and J 6 bases, with 9 bases left between them. DNA of the CDR3: TGTGCCAGCAGTTTATTGGGGGTGGATGAAAAACTGTTTTTT. Encoded protein: CASSLLGVDEKLFF. The full variable domain, rest sourced from reference TRBV27 and TRBJ1-4, is EAQVTQNPRYLITVTGKKLTVTCSQNMNHEYMSWYRQDPGLGLRQIYYSMNVEVTDKGDVPEGYKVSRKEKRNFPLILESPSPNQTSLYFCASSLLGVDEKLFFGSGTQLSVL.

This clone is categorized as medium-sized (0.01 to 0.1%). The rearrangement links TRBV19 to TRBJ1-2, with a possible D match to TRBD1 (5 bases). Looked up from germline, CDR1 is LNHDA and CDR2 is SQIVND (reference sequence). This CDR3 region has 13 residues. Trimming removed 10 bases at V and 0 bases at J, with 12 bases between. In DNA form, the CDR3 reads TGTGCCACTCGGGACGGTTCTAACTATGGCTACACCTTC. It encodes CATRDGSNYGYTF.